This T cell receptor (beta chain) was found in a study of human thymus T cells. All available leukocytes, rather than a set cell count, yielded the blood DNA. Comment on this clone: Its target is not known. Within the sample, other DNA sequences also encode this same CDR3.

General study findings and limits: Thymic as well as blood repertoires seemed to favor certain V and J genes unevenly.

The method was immunoSEQ multiplex PCR; TCRdb's version includes in-frame clones alone and lacks a portion of them. The table includes tens of thousands of clones, approximately 93% detected once. The CDR3 has 13 amino acids. Germline loops: CDR1 SGHTA, CDR2 FQGTGA. The trim removed 2 bases at V and 3 bases at J, leaving 0 bases unmatched. Sequenced sample: blood. The origin of this receptor is a boy under two years old with a congenital heart defect but otherwise immunologically healthy. V gene TRBV7-3 combines with J gene TRBJ2-7; 8 bases match TRBD2. The CDR3 protein is CASSLAGGYEQYF. CDR3 DNA: TGTGCCAGCAGCTTAGCGGGGGGCTACGAGCAGTACTTC.